The rows below give T cell receptor beta chains drawn from one sample of a study of a mutant IDH1 vaccine in newly diagnosed glioma. TCRdb keeps only in-frame clones here, not all; method: immunoSEQ multiplex PCR. The sample holds about 40,000 clones, 82% seen once. The antigens these receptors bind are not known. The material sequenced was PBMCs, taken from a glioma patient whose treatment included an IDH1 peptide vaccine. The origin of the receptors is a man between 18 and 35 years old with glioma. Some clones in this sample may be carry-over from other donors' samples. Each CDR3 is given with its conserved first and last residue. The D gene is left open where the match is weak. Size is stated for part of the rows, as once, few or many counts, or as a class when the clone is expanded.

TRBV6-5,-,TRBJ2-2,-,TGTGCCAGCAGTTACTATCCGGGCTACGGAACCGGGGAGCTGTTTTTT,CASSYYPGYGTGELFF
TRBV2,-,TRBJ1-4,TRBD1,TGTGCCAGCAGTGCCAACAGGGGAACTAATGAAAAACTGTTTTTT,CASSANRGTNEKLFF
TRBV10-1,-,TRBJ1-4,-,TGCGCCAGTTGGGGACCGGTTGCAACTAATGAAAAACTGTTTTTT,CASWGPVATNEKLFF
TRBV5-4,-,TRBJ1-1,TRBD1,TGTGCCAGCAGCCTGCCCGGGACAGCGAACACTGAAGCTTTCTTT,CASSLPGTANTEAFF
TRBV19,-,TRBJ1-1,TRBD1,TGTGCCACCGTCTACAGGGGTTTAGGCACTGAAGCTTTCTTT,CATVYRGLGTEAFF
TRBV2,-,TRBJ1-4,-,TGTGCCATGCTACTCCAGGGGTCGGGGGAAAAACTGTTTTTT,CAMLLQGSGEKLFF
TRBV6-5,-,TRBJ1-5,-,TGTGCCAGCAGTTATACTGGGAATCAGCCCCAGCATTTT,CASSYTGNQPQHF
TRBV4-1,few,TRBJ1-1,-,TGCGCCAGCAGTCAACCTACAGGATCAACTGAAGCTTTCTTT,CASSQPTGSTEAFF
TRBV10-3,once,TRBJ2-1,-,TGTGCCATCAGTGGACAGTACAATGAGCAGTTCTTC,CAISGQYNEQFF
TRBV4-3,-,TRBJ2-7,TRBD2,TGCGCCAGCAGTTACCTAGCGGGATCCTCCTACGAGCAGTACTTC,CASSYLAGSSYEQYF
TRBV30,-,TRBJ1-6,TRBD1,TGTGCCTGGAGTTTACAGGGGAGTAAGGTCCACTTT,CAWSLQGSKVHF
TRBV11-2,-,TRBJ1-1,-,TGTGCCAGCAGCCGTCTCCAGAGCCGAAACATGAACACTGAAGCTTTCTTT,CASSRLQSRNMNTEAFF
TRBV2,-,TRBJ2-7,TRBD1,TGTGCCAGCGAGACAGGGGGGGCTCCCTTCTCCTACGAGCAGTACTTC,CASETGGAPFSYEQYF
TRBV10-3,-,TRBJ1-5,-,TGTGCCATCAGTGAGGCAGCGTATAGCAATCAGCCCCAGCATTTT,CAISEAAYSNQPQHF
TRBV30,-,TRBJ1-2,-,TGTGCCTGCGAAGAGTCCGGCTACACCTTC,CACEESGYTF
TRBV30,-,TRBJ2-7,TRBD1,TGTGCCTGGGGGACAGGCACCTACGAGCAGTACTTC,CAWGTGTYEQYF
TRBV7-2,-,TRBJ2-5,-,TGTGCCAGCAGCTTAGACCTAGTCCAAGAGACCCAGTACTTC,CASSLDLVQETQYF
TRBV13,-,TRBJ2-7,TRBD2,TGTGCCAGCAGCTTATGGGGACTAAGGACCTACGAGCAGTACTTC,CASSLWGLRTYEQYF
TRBV5-4,-,TRBJ2-2,TRBD2,TGTGCCAGCAGCTTTGGAGCGGGGGGTAACACCGGGGAGCTGTTTTTT,CASSFGAGGNTGELFF
TRBV7-9,-,TRBJ1-5,-,TGTGCCAGCAGCTTGGCGGGAGGTTATAGCAATCAGCCCCAGCATTTT,CASSLAGGYSNQPQHF
TRBV30,-,TRBJ2-7,TRBD2,TGTGCCTGGAGTGTACTAGCGGACTCCTACGAGCAGTACTTC,CAWSVLADSYEQYF
TRBV27,once,TRBJ1-2,-,TGTGCCAGCAGTTTTCTGCAGGGCTATGGCTACACCTTC,CASSFLQGYGYTF
TRBV7-8,-,TRBJ1-4,TRBD1,TGTGCCAGCAGCTTGGGACAGGGGTATGAAAAACTGTTTTTT,CASSLGQGYEKLFF
TRBV7-2,-,TRBJ2-7,TRBD1,TGTGCCAGCAGCTTAGAGGACAGGGGGGGGGACGAGCAGTACTTC,CASSLEDRGGDEQYF
TRBV18,-,TRBJ1-1,-,TGTGCCAGCTCACCACCGCCGTCGAACACTGAAGCTTTCTTT,CASSPPPSNTEAFF
TRBV29-1,-,TRBJ2-5,-,TGCAGCGCCCGGACAATCCAAGAGACCCAGTACTTC,CSARTIQETQYF
TRBV6-6,-,TRBJ2-3,-,TGTGCCAGCAGTTATGGAGGGGGCTCGCCAGATACGCAGTATTTT,CASSYGGGSPDTQYF
TRBV6-5,-,TRBJ1-1,-,TGTGCCAGCAGTTACTCTTGGACGGCGATGGGCACTGAAGCTTTCTTT,CASSYSWTAMGTEAFF
TRBV19,few,TRBJ2-1,-,TGTGCCAGTAGTATCCTCAATGAGCAGTTCTTC,CASSILNEQFF
TRBV5-4,-,TRBJ2-4,-,TGTGCCAGCAGCCCCGGGTCCATGGATAGGAACATTCAGTACTTC,CASSPGSMDRNIQYF
TRBV9,-,TRBJ1-1,TRBD1,TGTGCCAGCAGCGTAGCTCCGGGACAGGGGTACGGTGAAGCTTTCTTT,CASSVAPGQGYGEAFF
TRBV7-9,-,TRBJ1-1,-,TGTGCCAGCACCCCCCGGGGGCAGGGCACCACTGAAGCTTTCTTT,CASTPRGQGTTEAFF
TRBV18,-,TRBJ2-2,-,TGTGCCAGCTCACCATACTACACAGGGTACACCGGGGAGCTGTTTTTT,CASSPYYTGYTGELFF
TRBV6-6,-,TRBJ2-7,-,TGTGCCAGCAGTTTACAGGGTTACGAGCAGTACTTC,CASSLQGYEQYF
TRBV2,-,TRBJ2-7,-,TGTGCCAGCAGCCATAACCCGACACTAGCTCTTTACCACGAGCAGTACTTC,CASSHNPTLALYHEQYF
TRBV27,-,TRBJ2-2,-,TGTGCCAGCAGTGCCCCGACAGAGTCGAACACCGGGGAGCTGTTTTTT,CASSAPTESNTGELFF
TRBV29-1,-,TRBJ2-1,TRBD1,TGCAGCGCCGGGACAGGGGGGGATGAGCAGTTCTTC,CSAGTGGDEQFF
TRBV10-3,-,TRBJ2-2,-,TGTGCCATCAGTGACAGGACAGCCGGTAACACCGGGGAGCTGTTTTTT,CAISDRTAGNTGELFF
TRBV7-9,-,TRBJ1-1,TRBD1,TGTGCCAGCAGCTATACCGGGACAGGGCGGGCGACTGAAGCTTTCTTT,CASSYTGTGRATEAFF
TRBV18,-,TRBJ2-7,-,TGTGCCAGCTCACCATCACAGGACGAGCAGTACTTC,CASSPSQDEQYF
TRBV7-2,-,TRBJ1-4,-,TGTGCCAGCAGTCCTGCTTTCCCGGGAGCAACTAATGAAAAACTGTTTTTT,CASSPAFPGATNEKLFF
TRBV5-1,-,TRBJ2-7,-,TGCGCCAGCAGCTTGGCCCTGGGGACCCGTTACGAGCAGTACTTC,CASSLALGTRYEQYF
TRBV7-9,-,TRBJ2-3,TRBD2,TGTGCCAGCAGCCTAGCGGGAGGGCTCAGCACAGATACGCAGTATTTT,CASSLAGGLSTDTQYF
TRBV28,-,TRBJ1-5,-,TGTGCCAGCAGGTCCCGAAGGGCAGGGTACGTTCAGCCCCAGCATTTT,CASRSRRAGYVQPQHF
TRBV6-1,once,TRBJ1-2,-,TGTGCCAGCAGTGGTCGGGACACCTTTAACTATGGCTACACCTTC,CASSGRDTFNYGYTF
TRBV15,-,TRBJ1-5,TRBD1,TGTGCCACCAGCAGAACAGGGGGGAATCAGCCCCAGCATTTT,CATSRTGGNQPQHF
TRBV30,-,TRBJ2-5,-,TGTGCCTGGAGGTGGGGGGAGAGCCAGTACTTC,CAWRWGESQYF
TRBV18,-,TRBJ2-7,-,TGTGCCAGCTCACCTACAAGCCCATATGGATCCGAGAGCTCCTACGAGCAGTACTTC,CASSPTSPYGSESSYEQYF
TRBV4-2,-,TRBJ1-1,TRBD1,TGTGCCAGCAGCCAAGGGGACAGGGAGGTTGCTTTCTTT,CASSQGDREVAFF
TRBV19,-,TRBJ1-2,-,TGTGCCAGTAACCCACAAGACAGGACCAACTATGGCTACACCTTC,CASNPQDRTNYGYTF
TRBV13,medium-sized,TRBJ2-3,-,TGTGCCAGCAGCCTCTCGGGGGTAGATACGCAGTATTTT,CASSLSGVDTQYF
TRBV29-1,-,TRBJ1-1,-,TGCAGCGTTTTCGGGTCGGGTGTATTGAACACTGAAGCTTTCTTT,CSVFGSGVLNTEAFF
TRBV5-1,-,TRBJ1-2,TRBD1,TGCGCCAGCAGCCCGGGACAGGGCCGGGTCTATGGCTACACCTTC,CASSPGQGRVYGYTF
TRBV9,-,TRBJ2-3,-,TGTGCCAGCAGCGCAGGAGCGGACATACCTAGCACAGATACGCAGTATTTT,CASSAGADIPSTDTQYF
TRBV7-8,once,TRBJ1-1,-,TGTGCCAGCAGCCACCGGTCCGGTGAAGCTTTCTTT,CASSHRSGEAFF
TRBV7-2,-,TRBJ2-7,-,TGTGCCAGCAGCTCGTTAGGGGGTACCTACGAGCAGTACTTC,CASSSLGGTYEQYF
TRBV2,-,TRBJ2-7,-,TGTGCCAGCAGTGGGATGGGCTCCGAGGCCTACGAGCAGTACTTC,CASSGMGSEAYEQYF